This paragraph reports one TCR beta chain. Relative to the germline gene, one junction end is altered; a read error may explain this. The data originate from a study of blood T cells in healthy people across ages. The V gene's germline CDR1 is SGDLS and CDR2 YYNGEE. The CDR3 is 12 amino acids. It was with a sample-barcoded 5' primer and a J-beta primer mix that a second PCR of roughly 7 to 12 cycles was run. A 12-random-nucleotide template-switch adaptor tagged each cDNA molecule. TCRdb re-called the 5' RACE reads with MiXCR, one entry per CDR3 protein. The sample lists some 1,800,000 distinct CDR3 sequences; 39% were seen once.

The source of this sequence is a human donor in good health. The chain employs TRBV9 and TRBJ1-4, with D possibly matching TRBD1 (5 bases). The material sequenced was blood. The CDR3 DNA sequence: TGTGCCAGCAGCGTAGCAAGGGGAAAACGGTTTTTT. The encoded protein is CASSVARGKRFF.